This entry describes one TCR beta chain. Its cognate antigen has yet to be identified. No base-level quality is on record; no much larger clone is a single base apart. The source of the sample is a study of blood T cell repertoires in COVID-19 (dated by TCRdb to 2020 to 2022). In the study overall: The collaborator samples originated in the United States, Italy and Spain and spanned the acute and convalescent phases of COVID-19. The material from the prospective study consisted of cDNA or gDNA derived from T cells, B-cell-depleted T cells, or PBMCs. A de-identified subject ID, COVID-19 status, age in years and sex were almost always included in the sample metadata. The samples were drawn from the first 160 participants of the ongoing ImmuneRACE study and from 950 to 1,500 subjects provided by 6 global collaborators. Deeply sampled blood TCRbeta repertoires from subjects exposed to, actively infected with, or recovered from COVID-19 were included in the dataset. Where available, HLA class I and class II types were taken from metadata supplied by the sample provider and were not determined by assay-based typing. The repertoires were released in a freely available public database meant as a resource for research on the immune response to SARS-CoV-2. Results and caveats for the whole study, not just this receptor: How much clinical and demographic metadata was included differed by source and by participant, and the metadata was provided uncurated.

TCRbeta CDR3 regions were amplified from genomic DNA by means of the immunoSEQ Assay, a bias-controlled multiplex PCR. As for how the authors treated the data: Nucleated cell counts per sample were estimated from amplification of reference gene primers within the assay. Sequence reads were collapsed and filtered to measure the absolute abundance of every unique TCRbeta CDR3 rearrangement. For each sample, productive Simpson clonality was calculated as the square root of Simpson's diversity index over productive rearrangements. Imported from immuneACCESS, the table was reduced by TCRdb to in-frame sequences with V and J called. These copies leave out some clones; in studies compared against another copy, an unresolved V gene accounts for under half, and the cause of the remainder is not known. The DNA was the basis for D and trimming; V, J and clone size are from that table. Across this sample there are 150,000 or so clones, with around 80% seen only once. The ten largest make up over 7.5% of the sample.

Collaborating institutions collected whole blood in K2EDTA tubes following their own protocols. For TCRbeta analysis, collaborators shipped samples in one of three forms: frozen whole blood, isolated PBMCs, or DNA extracted from either of those sample types. The CDR3 numbers 17 residues from cysteine through phenylalanine. CDR3 DNA is the only sequence kept; it has 51 bases, read in frame from the first base. The clonotype comes from a woman between 65 and 79 years old with acute or convalescent COVID-19. Sequencing used peripheral blood. The sequence links TRBV21-1 to TRBJ1-1; the table's D call, TRBD1, was not checked against the DNA. TRBV21-1 is flagged as a pseudogene. CDR3 sequence: CAAYGAEGHLMNTEAFF. The DNA is as follows: TGTGCCGCTTACGGGGCCGAGGGACATTTGATGAACACTGAAGCTTTCTTT.